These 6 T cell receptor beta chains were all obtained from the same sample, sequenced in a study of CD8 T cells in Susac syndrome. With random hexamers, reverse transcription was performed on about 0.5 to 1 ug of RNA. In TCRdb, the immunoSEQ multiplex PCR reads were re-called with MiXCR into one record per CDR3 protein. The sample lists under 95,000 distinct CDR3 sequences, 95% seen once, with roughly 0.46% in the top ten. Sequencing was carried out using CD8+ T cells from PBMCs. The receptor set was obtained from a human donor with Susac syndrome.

Here the CDR3 reads CASSPQGNIQYF. CDR3 nucleotide sequence: TGTGCCAGCAGCCCTCAGGGAAACATTCAGTACTTC. V and J are TRBV5-6 and TRBJ2-4, with a weak D call TRBD1 (5 bases). CDR1 and CDR2 (germline): SGHDT, YYEEEE. The V gene lost 4 bases and the J gene lost 6 bases, with 8 bases spanning the gap. The CDR3 totals 12 residues.

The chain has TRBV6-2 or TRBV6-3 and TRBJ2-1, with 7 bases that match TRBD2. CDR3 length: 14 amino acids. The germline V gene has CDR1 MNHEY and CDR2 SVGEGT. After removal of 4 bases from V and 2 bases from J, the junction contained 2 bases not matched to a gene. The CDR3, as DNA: TGTGCCAGCAGTTTGAGCGGGGCCTACAATGAGCAGTTCTTC. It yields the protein CASSLSGAYNEQFF.

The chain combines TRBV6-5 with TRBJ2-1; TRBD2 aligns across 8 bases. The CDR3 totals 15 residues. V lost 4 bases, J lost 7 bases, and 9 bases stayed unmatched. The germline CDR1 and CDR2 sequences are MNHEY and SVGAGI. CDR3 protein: CASSFGAGAGNEQFF. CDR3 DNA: TGTGCCAGCAGTTTCGGAGCGGGAGCTGGGAATGAGCAGTTCTTC.

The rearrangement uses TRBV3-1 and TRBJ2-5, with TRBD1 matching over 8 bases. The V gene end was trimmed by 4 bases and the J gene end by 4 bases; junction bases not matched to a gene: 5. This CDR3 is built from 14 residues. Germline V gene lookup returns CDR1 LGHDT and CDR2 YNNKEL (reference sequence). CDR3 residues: CASSRQGAGETQYF. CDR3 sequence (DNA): TGTGCCAGCAGCCGCCAGGGGGCCGGAGAGACCCAGTACTTC.

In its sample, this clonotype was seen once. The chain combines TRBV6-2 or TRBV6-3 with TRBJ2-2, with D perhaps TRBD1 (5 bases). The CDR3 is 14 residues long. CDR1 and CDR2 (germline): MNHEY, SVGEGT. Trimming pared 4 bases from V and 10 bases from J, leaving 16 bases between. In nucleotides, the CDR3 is TGTGCCAGCAGTTTAGCAGGACACCCGCCGGAGCTGTTTTTT. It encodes CASSLAGHPPELFF.

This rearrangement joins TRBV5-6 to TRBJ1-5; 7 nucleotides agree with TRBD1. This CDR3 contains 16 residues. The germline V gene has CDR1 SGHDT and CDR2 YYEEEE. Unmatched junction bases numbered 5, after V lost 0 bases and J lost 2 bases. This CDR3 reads CASSLGAGGGNQPQHF. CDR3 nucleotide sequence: TGTGCCAGCAGCTTGGGGGCAGGGGGAGGCAATCAGCCCCAGCATTTT.